The T cell receptor (beta chain) under discussion was sequenced for a study of blood T cell repertoires in COVID-19. Study details: PBMCs, B-cell-depleted T cells, or T cells provided the cDNA or gDNA that made up the material.

V was cut by 5 bases and J by 4 bases, with 23 bases left in between. Germline V gene lookup returns CDR1 LNHDA and CDR2 SQIVND (reference sequence). The CDR3 is 17 residues long. Per the authors' pipeline: Estimation of nucleated cell counts relied on the amplification of reference gene primers. Measured with immunoSEQ multiplex PCR; TCRdb has only the in-frame clones, and not every one. Clonal size and the V and J genes are those of that table, whereas D and trimming came from the DNA. The data show approximately 28,000 clones, more than 85% seen once. The specimen sequenced was peripheral blood. The chain joins TRBV19 to TRBJ2-5; the D gene is possibly TRBD2 (5 bases). The TCR sequence derives from a woman in her 70s with COVID-19, enrolled during active disease. The CDR3: CASSGREQRGLRETQYF. DNA for the CDR3: TGTGCCAGTAGTGGAAGGGAGCAGCGAGGACTTAGAGAGACCCAGTACTTC.